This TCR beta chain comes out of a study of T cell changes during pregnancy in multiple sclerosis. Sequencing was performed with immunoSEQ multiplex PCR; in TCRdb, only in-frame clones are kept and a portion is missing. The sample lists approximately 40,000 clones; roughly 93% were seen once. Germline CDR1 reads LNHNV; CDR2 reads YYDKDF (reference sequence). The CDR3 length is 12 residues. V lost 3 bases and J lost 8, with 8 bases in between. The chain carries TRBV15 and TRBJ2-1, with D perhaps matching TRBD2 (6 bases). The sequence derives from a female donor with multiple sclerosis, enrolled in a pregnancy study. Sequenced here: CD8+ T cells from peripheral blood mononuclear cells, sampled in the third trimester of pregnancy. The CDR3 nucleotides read TGTGCCACCAGCAGGGAGGGGTATGAGCAGTTCTTC. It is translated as CATSREGYEQFF.